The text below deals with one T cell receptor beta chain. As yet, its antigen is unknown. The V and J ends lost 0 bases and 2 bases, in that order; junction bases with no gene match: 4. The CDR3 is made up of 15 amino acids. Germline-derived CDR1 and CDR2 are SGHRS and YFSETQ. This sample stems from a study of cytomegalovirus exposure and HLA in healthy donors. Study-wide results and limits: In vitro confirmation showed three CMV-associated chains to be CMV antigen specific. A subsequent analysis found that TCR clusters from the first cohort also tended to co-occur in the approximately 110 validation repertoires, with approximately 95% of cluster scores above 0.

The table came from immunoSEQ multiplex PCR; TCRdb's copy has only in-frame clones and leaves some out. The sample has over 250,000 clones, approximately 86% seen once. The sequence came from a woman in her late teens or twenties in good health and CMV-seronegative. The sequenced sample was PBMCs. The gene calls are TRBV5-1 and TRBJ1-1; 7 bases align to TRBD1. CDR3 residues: CASSLETGPNTEAFF. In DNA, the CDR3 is TGCGCCAGCAGCTTGGAGACAGGGCCTAACACTGAAGCTTTCTTT.